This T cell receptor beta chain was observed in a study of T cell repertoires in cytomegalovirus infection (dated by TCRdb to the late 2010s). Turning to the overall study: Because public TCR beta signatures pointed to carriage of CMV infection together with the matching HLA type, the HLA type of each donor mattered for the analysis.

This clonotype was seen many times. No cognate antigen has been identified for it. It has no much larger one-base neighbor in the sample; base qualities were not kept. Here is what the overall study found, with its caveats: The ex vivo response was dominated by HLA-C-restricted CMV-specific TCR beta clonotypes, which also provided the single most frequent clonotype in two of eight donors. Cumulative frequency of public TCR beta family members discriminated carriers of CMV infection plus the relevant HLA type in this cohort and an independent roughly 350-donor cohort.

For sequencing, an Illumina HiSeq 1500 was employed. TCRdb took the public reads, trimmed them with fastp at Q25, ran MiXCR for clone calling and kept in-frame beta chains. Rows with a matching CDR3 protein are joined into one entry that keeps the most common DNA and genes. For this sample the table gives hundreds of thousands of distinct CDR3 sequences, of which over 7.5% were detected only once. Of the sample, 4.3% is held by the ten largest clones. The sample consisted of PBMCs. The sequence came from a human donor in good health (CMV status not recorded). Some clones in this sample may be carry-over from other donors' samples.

CDR3 loop: CASSYSYQGTDGYTF. The bases are TGTGCCAGCAGTTACTCGTACCAGGGGACGGATGGCTACACCTTC. The chain couples TRBV6-2 or TRBV6-3 to TRBJ1-2; TRBD1 is possibly the D segment (6 matching bases). Based on the germline V gene, the CDR1 and CDR2 sequences are MNHEY and SVGEGT. Trimming removed 0 bases from V and 6 bases from J, leaving 14 bases between the germline ends. The CDR3 contains 15 residues, cysteine and phenylalanine counted. Kept here is only the CDR3 DNA, which spans 45 bases and is read in frame from base 1.